This T cell receptor (beta chain) appears in the sequencing data of a study of cytomegalovirus exposure and HLA in healthy donors. General study points: Later, an analysis found that TCR clusters from the first cohort tended to co-occur in the 120 or so validation repertoires. Rarity characterized most TCR sequences, yet some public TCRs appeared in many donors. According to the study, around 180 TCR beta chains were cytomegalovirus-associated.

Data came from immunoSEQ multiplex PCR; TCRdb stores just in-frame clones and leaves some out. The data show about 250,000 clones, more than 85% seen once. CDR3 length: 15 residues. The germline gives CDR1 PRHDT, CDR2 FYEKMQ (reference sequence). The V and J ends lost 6 bases and 0 bases respectively, with 12 bases between them. Note on this clone: Its specificity is not known.

The chain links TRBV13 to TRBJ2-1; possibly TRBD1 or TRBD2 for D (5 bases each). The material sequenced was PBMCs. The sequence was obtained from a young man in good health and CMV-seropositive. The CDR3 DNA sequence: TGTGCCAGCAGTTCCGGGGCAAGCTCCTACAATGAGCAGTTCTTC. As protein: CASSSGASSYNEQFF.